This passage covers 26 T cell receptor beta chains from one sample sequenced in a study of blood T cell repertoires in COVID-19. Measured with immunoSEQ multiplex PCR; TCRdb has only the in-frame clones, and not every one. This sample yields around 170,000 clones, of which around 88% are seen a single time; 4% to 5% belongs to the top ten. Sequencing used peripheral blood. The receptors were gathered from a woman aged 25 to 39 with acute or convalescent COVID-19.

The chain employs TRBV19 and TRBJ2-3; D perhaps matches TRBD2 (5 bases). CDR3 size: 14 residues. Germline CDR1 is LNHDA and CDR2 is SQIVND (reference sequence). The germline V and J ends were trimmed by 3 bases and 3 bases, with 10 bases remaining between them. The CDR3 coding sequence is TGTGCCAGTAGTATGGTCCGGGGTACAGATACGCAGTATTTT. The encoded protein is CASSMVRGTDTQYF.

The chain couples TRBV5-1 to TRBJ2-6; TRBD2 agrees at 8 bases. Trimming at V came to 4 bases and at J to 2 bases, leaving 11 bases not matched to a gene. CDR1 and CDR2 from the germline V gene are SGHRS and YFSETQ. The length of the CDR3 is 18 residues. CDR3: CASSKGTSRFTGANVLTF. The CDR3 coding sequence is TGCGCCAGCAGCAAGGGGACTAGTCGTTTTACTGGGGCCAACGTCCTGACTTTC. Combining the CDR3 with reference TRBV5-1 and TRBJ2-6 gives the whole variable domain KAGVTQTPRYLIKTRGQQVTLSCSPISGHRSVSWYQQTPGQGLQFLFEYFSETQRNKGNFPGRFSGRQFSNSRSEMNVSTLELGDSALYLCASSKGTSRFTGANVLTFGAGSRLTVL.

The chain uses TRBV5-1 and TRBJ2-7; 10 bases agree with TRBD2. The V gene's germline CDR1 is SGHRS and CDR2 YFSETQ. The CDR3 contains 16 residues. After removal of 4 bases from V and 2 bases from J, the junction contained 9 bases not matched to a gene. CDR3 sequence (DNA): TGCGCCAGCAGCCCGGGGGCTAGCGGGAGCGCCTACGAGCAGTACTTC. Its translation is CASSPGASGSAYEQYF.

CDR3 protein: CAWSLSGSAYEQYF. CDR3 nucleotides: TGTGCCTGGAGTCTAAGCGGGAGCGCCTACGAGCAGTACTTC. The chain uses TRBV30 and TRBJ2-7; TRBD2 matches 8 bases. Trimming took 2 bases from V and 2 from J; bases not matched to a gene: 5. This CDR3 has 14 residues. Germline CDR1 is GTSNPN and CDR2 is SVGIG (reference sequence).

This clone was detected only a few times. The junction differs from germline at one of its ends, possibly a read error. V is TRBV7-7 and J is TRBJ1-1; D unclear. Looked up from germline, CDR1 is SSHAT and CDR2 is FNYEAQ (reference sequence). The CDR3 sequence is 13 residues long. CDR3 sequence (DNA): TGTGCTAGCAGCTTAGATATGAACACTGAAGCTTTCTTT. This codes for CASSLDMNTEAFF.

The rearrangement links TRBV19 to TRBJ1-1; D call uncertain. CDR1 LNHDA and CDR2 SQIVND come from the germline V gene (reference sequence). The CDR3 spans 11 residues. V was trimmed by 5 bases and J by 9 bases, leaving 10 bases between them. CDR3: CASSGPGKAFF. The CDR3 nucleotides are TGTGCCAGTAGTGGGCCAGGTAAAGCTTTCTTT. The full variable domain, completed using reference TRBV19 and TRBJ1-1, is DGGITQSPKYLFRKEGQNVTLSCEQNLNHDAMYWYRQDPGQGLRLIYYSQIVNDFQKGDIAEGYSVSREKKESFPLTVTSAQKNPTAFYLCASSGPGKAFFGQGTRLTVV.

Comments on this clone: Its ends do not fully match the called genes, so a read error is possible. The chain links TRBV7-9 to TRBJ2-7; possible D gene TRBD1, 6 bases. This CDR3 comprises 12 residues. Germline CDR1 reads SEHNR; CDR2 reads FQNEAQ (reference sequence). Here the CDR3 reads CASSLVPGTTIF. CDR3 DNA sequence: TGTGCCAGCAGCTTAGTCCCCGGGACAACGATCTTC.

The chain recombines TRBV5-4 with TRBJ2-7; maybe TRBD2 (6 bases). V lost 0 bases and J 0 bases, leaving 7 bases between the germline ends. The CDR3 consists of 14 residues. Germline lookup yields CDR1 SGHNT and CDR2 YYREEE (reference sequence). Written as DNA, the CDR3 is TGTGCCAGCAGCTTGGGGGGGGACTCCTACGAGCAGTACTTC. Translation gives CASSLGGDSYEQYF.

V is TRBV11-2 and J is TRBJ1-2, with 7 bases aligning to TRBD1. Unmatched junction bases numbered 14, after V lost 5 bases and J lost 8 bases. The CDR3 totals 15 residues. Germline CDR1 SGHAT, CDR2 FQNNGV. For the CDR3, the DNA is TGTGCCAGCAGCCCCCTGGACAGGCGCTACAGGGGCTACACCTTC. Protein product: CASSPLDRRYRGYTF.

The V and J genes are TRBV5-1 and TRBJ1-2; TRBD1 might be the D (6 bases). The CDR3 runs to 11 residues. The V and J ends lost 5 bases and 8 bases respectively, with 10 bases between them. In germline, CDR1 is SGHRS, CDR2 YFSETQ. CDR3 sequence reads: CASSKGDGYTF. In nucleotides, the CDR3 is TGCGCCAGCAGTAAGGGGGACGGCTACACCTTC.

This chain connects TRBV9 to TRBJ1-1, with a possible D match to TRBD1 (6 bases). This CDR3 has 13 amino acids. V gave up 4 bases and J gave up 0 bases, with 7 bases separating them. Germline CDR1 and CDR2: SGDLS and YYNGEE. The CDR3 reads CASSRGLNTEAFF. Written as DNA, the CDR3 is TGTGCCAGCAGCAGGGGGTTGAACACTGAAGCTTTCTTT.

V and J are TRBV28 and TRBJ1-5; the D is unclear. Deletions cut 6 bases from V and 8 bases from J, with 17 bases between. Looked up from germline, CDR1 is MDHEN and CDR2 is SYDVKM. The CDR3 sequence is 14 residues long. In nucleotides, the CDR3 is TGTGCCAGCAGGCGAGTTAGTGTACTTGAGCCCCAGCATTTT. Translating it yields CASRRVSVLEPQHF.

This chain uses TRBV7-2 with TRBJ2-3; 13 bases are a match to TRBD2. The CDR3 spans 15 residues. Germline loops: CDR1 SGHTA, CDR2 FQGNSA. J was trimmed by 6 bases and V by 5 bases; bases with no gene match: 5. The CDR3 region is CASSRTSGSFDTQYF. CDR3 in DNA: TGTGCCAGCAGCAGGACTAGCGGGAGCTTCGATACGCAGTATTTT. The complete variable domain, with remaining parts taken from reference TRBV7-2 and TRBJ2-3, reads GAGVSQSPSNKVTEKGKDVELRCDPISGHTALYWYRQSLGQGLEFLIYFQGNSAPDKSGLPSDRFSAERTGGSVSTLTIQRTQQEDSAVYLCASSRTSGSFDTQYFGPGTRLTVL.

The chain employs TRBV18 and TRBJ1-1; D perhaps matches TRBD1 (5 bases). The germline gives CDR1 KGHSH, CDR2 LQKENI. The CDR3 sequence is 13 residues long. With 8 bases removed from V and 2 bases from J, the gap between germline ends came to 12 bases. CDR3 bases: TGTGCCAGCCGCCCTCAGGGTAACACTGAAGCTTTCTTT. Protein product: CASRPQGNTEAFF.

The chain links TRBV28 to TRBJ2-3; 10 bases map to TRBD1. The V gene's germline CDR1 is MDHEN and CDR2 SYDVKM. J was trimmed by 13 bases and V by 7 bases; bases with no gene match: 2. This CDR3 has 10 residues. CDR3 residues: CASTGTGEYF. CDR3 in DNA: TGTGCCAGCACCGGGACAGGGGAGTATTTT.

The V call is TRBV20-1, the J call TRBJ2-2; D unclear. Germline-derived CDR1 and CDR2 are DFQATT and SNEGSKA (reference sequence). The CDR3 length is 11 residues. The CDR3 DNA reads TGCAGCCAAGAGAGGTTCGGGGAGCTGTTTTTT. The encoded protein is CSQERFGELFF.

The J gene is TRBJ2-1, the V gene TRBV7-9; 9 bases align to TRBD2. Germline values: CDR1 SEHNR, CDR2 FQNEAQ (reference sequence). This CDR3 is 15 amino acids long. The junction had 11 bases not matched to a gene; V was cut back by 6 bases and J by 8 bases. The CDR3 sequence is CASRVAGGALDEQFF. DNA for the CDR3: TGTGCCAGCAGAGTGGCGGGAGGGGCATTGGATGAGCAGTTCTTC.

This chain joins TRBV19 and TRBJ2-2; D unresolved. Germline V gene sequence: CDR1 LNHDA, CDR2 SQIVND (reference sequence). The CDR3 length is 13 residues. The V and J ends lost 3 bases and 6 bases respectively, with 8 bases between them. The CDR3 DNA sequence: TGTGCCAGTAGTATGTTCAGTCCCGGGGAGCTGTTTTTT. Its translation: CASSMFSPGELFF. Full variable domain (rest looked up from reference TRBV19 and TRBJ2-2): DGGITQSPKYLFRKEGQNVTLSCEQNLNHDAMYWYRQDPGQGLRLIYYSQIVNDFQKGDIAEGYSVSREKKESFPLTVTSAQKNPTAFYLCASSMFSPGELFFGEGSRLTVL.

The chain carries TRBV28 and TRBJ1-4, with D maybe TRBD1 (5 bases). The CDR3 totals 16 residues. The V and J ends lost 4 bases and 0 bases respectively, with 12 bases between them. Looked up from germline, CDR1 is MDHEN and CDR2 is SYDVKM. The CDR3 sequence is CASSSTGDATNEKLFF. The CDR3 nucleotides read TGTGCCAGCAGTTCCACAGGAGATGCAACTAATGAAAAACTGTTTTTT.

V gene TRBV7-2 combines with J gene TRBJ2-3; 7 nucleotides align to TRBD2. Germline trimming cut 3 bases from V and 6 bases from J; bases unmatched to any gene: 6. In germline, CDR1 is SGHTA, CDR2 FQGNSA. There are 14 residues in the CDR3. CDR3 coding DNA: TGTGCCAGCAGCTTCTCCCCCGGGGGGGATACGCAGTATTTT. Residues: CASSFSPGGDTQYF.

The chain carries TRBV11-3 and TRBJ2-3; maybe TRBD2 (6 bases). V lost 0 bases, J lost 2 bases, and 12 bases lay in between. This CDR3 is built from 16 residues. Germline V gives CDR1 SGHNT, CDR2 YENEEA. CDR3 DNA sequence: TGTGCCAGCAGCTTAGAATTTGCGGGGAACACAGATACGCAGTATTTT. Protein product: CASSLEFAGNTDTQYF.

The J gene is TRBJ2-1, the V gene TRBV19; TRBD1 is a possible D gene (6 bases). Germline assignment: CDR1 LNHDA and CDR2 SQIVND (reference sequence). V was clipped by 5 bases and J by 14 bases, with 22 bases between them. The CDR3 totals 14 residues. The CDR3 region is CASSPGDIGSRKFF. For the CDR3, the DNA is TGTGCCAGTAGTCCCGGGGACATTGGTTCTCGGAAGTTCTTC. Filled out from reference TRBV19 and TRBJ2-1, the complete variable domain reads DGGITQSPKYLFRKEGQNVTLSCEQNLNHDAMYWYRQDPGQGLRLIYYSQIVNDFQKGDIAEGYSVSREKKESFPLTVTSAQKNPTAFYLCASSPGDIGSRKFFGPGTRLTVL.

The V and J genes are TRBV28 and TRBJ1-6, with a possible D match to TRBD1 (6 bases). The germline V and J ends were trimmed by 7 bases and 6 bases, with 19 bases remaining between them. This CDR3 has 16 amino acids. Germline V CDR1 and CDR2: MDHEN, SYDVKM. CDR3 in amino acids: CASKAPGGSSNSPLHF. DNA for the CDR3: TGTGCCAGCAAGGCACCTGGGGGCAGCAGTAATTCACCCCTCCACTTT.

This sequence joins TRBV5-1 and TRBJ2-7, with 10 nucleotides matching TRBD1. Trimming cost V 7 bases and J 4 bases; bases outside gene matches: 8. The CDR3 spans 14 residues. Germline V gene sequence: CDR1 SGHRS, CDR2 YFSETQ. CDR3 amino acids: CASELGQGNYEQYF. CDR3 nucleotide sequence: TGCGCCAGCGAGCTGGGACAGGGGAATTACGAGCAGTACTTC.

V gene TRBV9 combines with J gene TRBJ2-1; 11 bases align to TRBD2. V lost 3 bases and J lost 7; bases outside the gene matches: 18. This CDR3 contains 19 residues. Germline values: CDR1 SGDLS, CDR2 YYNGEE. The CDR3: CASSAPRSEIAGGGNEQFF. The CDR3 region has the DNA TGTGCCAGCAGCGCTCCCCGATCAGAAATAGCGGGAGGGGGGAATGAGCAGTTCTTC.

This clone has just one count. The V gene is TRBV18, the J gene TRBJ2-1; D remains ambiguous. Germline assignment: CDR1 KGHSH and CDR2 LQKENI. V lost 3 bases to trimming and J lost 3 bases, with 15 bases between them. The CDR3 totals 16 residues. For the CDR3, the DNA is TGTGCCAGCTCACCTCGGAAAACAGAAGTCTACAATGAGCAGTTCTTC. Its protein product is CASSPRKTEVYNEQFF.